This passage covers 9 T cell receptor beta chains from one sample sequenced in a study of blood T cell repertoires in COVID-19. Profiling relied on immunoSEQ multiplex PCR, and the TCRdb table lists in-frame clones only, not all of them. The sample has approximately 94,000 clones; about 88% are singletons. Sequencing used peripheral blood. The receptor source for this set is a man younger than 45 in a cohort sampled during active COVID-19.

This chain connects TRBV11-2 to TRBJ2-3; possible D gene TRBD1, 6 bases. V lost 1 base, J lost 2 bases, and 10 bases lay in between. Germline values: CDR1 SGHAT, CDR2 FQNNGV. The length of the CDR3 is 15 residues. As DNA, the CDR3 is TGTGCCAGCAGCTTAGGAACAGGGTACACAGATACGCAGTATTTT. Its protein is CASSLGTGYTDTQYF.

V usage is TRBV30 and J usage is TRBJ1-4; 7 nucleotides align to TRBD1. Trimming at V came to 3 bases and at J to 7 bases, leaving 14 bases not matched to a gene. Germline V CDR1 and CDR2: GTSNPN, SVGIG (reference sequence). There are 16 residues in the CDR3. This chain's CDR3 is CAWSQGQEGLREKLFF. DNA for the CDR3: TGTGCCTGGAGCCAAGGACAGGAGGGGCTTCGTGAAAAACTGTTTTTT.

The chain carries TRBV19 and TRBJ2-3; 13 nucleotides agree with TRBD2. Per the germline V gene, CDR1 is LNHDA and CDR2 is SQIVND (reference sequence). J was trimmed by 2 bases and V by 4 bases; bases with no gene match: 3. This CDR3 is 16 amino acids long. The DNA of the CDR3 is TGTGCCAGTAGTACGGGACTAGCGGGGTACACAGATACGCAGTATTTT. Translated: CASSTGLAGYTDTQYF.

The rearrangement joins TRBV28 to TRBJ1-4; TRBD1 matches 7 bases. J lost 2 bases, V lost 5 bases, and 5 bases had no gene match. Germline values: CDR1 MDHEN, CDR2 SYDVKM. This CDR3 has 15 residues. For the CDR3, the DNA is TGTGCCAGCAGTCCCCCAGGGGGGACTAATGAAAAACTGTTTTTT. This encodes CASSPPGGTNEKLFF.

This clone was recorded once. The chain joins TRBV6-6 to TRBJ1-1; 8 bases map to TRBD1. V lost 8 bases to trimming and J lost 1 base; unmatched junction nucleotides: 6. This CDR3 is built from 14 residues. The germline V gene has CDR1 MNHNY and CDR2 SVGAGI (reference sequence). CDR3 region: CASRDRGRNTEAFF. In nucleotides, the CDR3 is TGTGCCAGCCGTGACAGGGGCCGGAACACTGAAGCTTTCTTT.

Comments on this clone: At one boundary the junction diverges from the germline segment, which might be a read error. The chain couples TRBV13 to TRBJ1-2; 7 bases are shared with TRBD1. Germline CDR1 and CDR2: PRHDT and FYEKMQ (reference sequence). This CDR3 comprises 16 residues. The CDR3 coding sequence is TGTGCCAGCAGCATAGGTCGGGGCAGGGGGTTGTATGGCTACACCTTC. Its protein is CASSIGRGRGLYGYTF.

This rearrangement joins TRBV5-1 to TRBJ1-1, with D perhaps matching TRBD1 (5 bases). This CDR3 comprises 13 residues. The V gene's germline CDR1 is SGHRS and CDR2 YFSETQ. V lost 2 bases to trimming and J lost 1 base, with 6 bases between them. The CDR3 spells CASSFTGNTEAFF. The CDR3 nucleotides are TGCGCCAGCAGCTTTACAGGGAACACTGAAGCTTTCTTT.

CDR3 sequence: CASSIELGMNTEAFF. The CDR3 region has the DNA TGTGCCAGTAGTATAGAGTTGGGCATGAACACTGAAGCTTTCTTT. This sequence joins TRBV19 and TRBJ1-1; D unclear. Germline V gene sequence: CDR1 LNHDA, CDR2 SQIVND (reference sequence). The CDR3 sequence is 15 residues long. V lost 0 bases to trimming and J lost 0 bases, with 8 bases between them.

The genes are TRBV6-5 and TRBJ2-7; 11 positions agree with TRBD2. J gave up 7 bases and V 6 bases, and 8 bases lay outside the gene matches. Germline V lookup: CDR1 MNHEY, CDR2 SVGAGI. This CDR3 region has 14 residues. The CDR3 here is CASSGTSGGIEQYF. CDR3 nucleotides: TGTGCCAGCAGCGGGACTAGCGGCGGTATAGAGCAGTACTTC.